These T cell receptor beta chains were read from a single sample in a study of Graves' ophthalmopathy and Graves' hyperthyroidism. TCRdb re-called the multiplex PCR reads through MiXCR, storing one row per CDR3 protein. The sample has some 750,000 distinct CDR3 sequences, around 40% seen once. Sequencing was carried out using peripheral blood. The receptors originated from an adult man with Graves' ophthalmopathy. The CDR3 runs from the conserved cysteine through the conserved F or W. D genes are given only for firm matches. Clone size is stated in some rows and not others, as once, few, many or a class when expanded.

.	TRBD2	TRBV10-3	TRBJ2-5	15	TGTGCCATCAGAGACGGGACTAGCGGCACAGATACGCAGTACTTC	CAIRDGTSGTDTQYF
many	.	TRBV7-2	TRBJ1-5	15	TGTGCCAGCAGCTTAGGTGGTGAGCCCAATCAGCCCCAGCATTTT	CASSLGGEPNQPQHF
few	.	TRBV15	TRBJ2-2	18	TGTGCCACCAGCAGAGGGACTTGGGCACCAATTAACACCGGGGAGCTGTTTTTT	CATSRGTWAPINTGELFF
few	.	TRBV7-9	TRBJ1-2	16	TGTGCCAGCAGCTCAGCCGGGACTCGAATTAACTATGGCTACACCTTC	CASSSAGTRINYGYTF
.	TRBD1	TRBV29-1	TRBJ1-1	13	TGCAGCTTCATACAGGGGTACGCCACTGAAGCTTTCTTT	CSFIQGYATEAFF
.	.	TRBV7-9	TRBJ1-3	16	TGTGCCAGCAGCTTATCAGGGGCTCGGTCTGGAAACACCATATATTTT	CASSLSGARSGNTIYF
few	.	TRBV2	TRBJ2-2	16	TGTGCCAGCAGTGAATCTCGACTCGTGGACACCGGGGAGCTGTTTTTT	CASSESRLVDTGELFF
many	TRBD1	TRBV19	TRBJ1-1	15	TGTGCCAGTAGTTTTGGGGGACAGGGAATGTCTGAAGCTTTCTTT	CASSFGGQGMSEAFF
many	.	TRBV11-2	TRBJ2-7	13	TGTGCCAGCAGCTTAGGGACGTCCGCCGAGCAGTACTTC	CASSLGTSAEQYF
few	TRBD1	TRBV19	TRBJ1-1	16	TGTGCCAGTAGTCCCGGGACAGGGGGCGGATACACTGAAGCTTTCTTT	CASSPGTGGGYTEAFF
.	.	TRBV29-1	TRBJ2-5	14	TGCAGCGTTCGGCCGGGAACTGACCAAGAGACCCAGTACTTC	CSVRPGTDQETQYF
few	TRBD1	TRBV7-9	TRBJ1-3	15	TGTGCCAGCAGCTCCGGGGACAGGTTTGGAAACACCATATATTTT	CASSSGDRFGNTIYF
few	.	TRBV5-1	TRBJ1-2	15	TGCGCCAGCAGCTCAAGCACTCAAGGCGGCTATGGCTACACCTTC	CASSSSTQGGYGYTF
few	TRBD1	TRBV7-9	TRBJ2-7	14	TGTGCCAGCTCACTCGGGACAGGGATCGACGAGCAGTACTTC	CASSLGTGIDEQYF
many	.	TRBV12-3/TRBV12-4	TRBJ1-1	13	TGTGCCAGCAGTCCGACGCCACCCCGGGGAGCTTTCTTT	CASSPTPPRGAFF
.	.	TRBV5-1	TRBJ1-2	14	TGCGCCAGCAGCACAGGGACAATAAACTATGGCTACACCTTC	CASSTGTINYGYTF
few	.	TRBV14	TRBJ1-2	14	TGTGCCAGCAGCCAAGATTTGCAGGCCGGTGGCTACACCTTC	CASSQDLQAGGYTF
many	.	TRBV10-3	TRBJ1-1	13	TGTGCCACGGAAGGACGGATGAACACTGAAGCTTTCTTT	CATEGRMNTEAFF
.	.	TRBV10-3	TRBJ1-3	13	TGTGCCATCAGCGAACGGTGGGGCTACACCATATATTTT	CAISERWGYTIYF
.	.	TRBV28	TRBJ2-6	17	TGTGCCAGCAGTTTGAACAGGCTGAGCTCTGGGGCCAACGTCCTGACTTTC	CASSLNRLSSGANVLTF
.	TRBD1	TRBV29-1	TRBJ1-2	16	TGCAGCGTTCGCCTGGGACAGGGGGCGCGGTACTATGGCTACACCTTC	CSVRLGQGARYYGYTF
once	TRBD1	TRBV7-9	TRBJ2-7	15	TGTGCCAGCAGCCCCAGGGACAGGGGAACGAGTGAGCAGTACTTC	CASSPRDRGTSEQYF
many	TRBD1	TRBV10-3	TRBJ2-5	15	TGTGCCATCAGTGAAGGGACAGGGCAAGGGGAGACCCAGTACTTC	CAISEGTGQGETQYF
many	.	TRBV7-9	TRBJ2-7	13	TGTGCCAGCAGCCAGGACAGTACCGACGAGCAGTACTTC	CASSQDSTDEQYF
.	TRBD1	TRBV7-9	TRBJ2-6	16	TGTGCCAGCAGCCGACAGGGGAACTATGGGGCCAACGTCCTGACTTTC	CASSRQGNYGANVLTF